The entry that follows covers one T cell receptor (beta chain) sequence. Its antigen is undetermined. The data originate from a study of Ad26.COV2.S vaccination and SARS-CoV-2 variants. Study overall: Ad26.COV2.S was injected intramuscularly once or twice, 56 days apart. General study results and limits: Placebo recipients trailed vaccine recipients in spike-specific TCR breadth.

Treatment reported: 15 to 20 received Ad26.COV2.S at low or high dose, single or two shots; roughly five received placebo; per-sample allocation not given. Collection of the samples took place on day 63 after the first injection of vaccine or placebo. The sample came from a Boston adult aged 18-55 years. Here immunoSEQ multiplex PCR was the method, and the copy in TCRdb shows in-frame clones only, minus some. The sample comprises 200,000 to 300,000 clones, roughly 88% of which are singletons, and about 11% rests with the top ten. The CDR3 runs to 14 residues. Germline V gene data show CDR1 as MNHEY and CDR2 as SVGEGT. Germline trimming cut 5 bases from V and 2 bases from J; bases unmatched to any gene: 2.

The input for sequencing was peripheral blood, taken in a trial of Ad26.COV2.S vaccine versus placebo. The clonotype comes from a person aged 18-60 years who received the Ad26.COV2.S COVID-19 vaccine or a placebo. This chain joins TRBV6-2 or TRBV6-3 and TRBJ2-7; 11 nucleotides agree with TRBD1. The CDR3 region is CASSRTGGAYEQYF. Here the CDR3 DNA reads TGTGCCAGCAGTAGGACAGGGGGCGCCTACGAGCAGTACTTC.